These 8 T cell receptor beta chains were sequenced from one sample in a study of cytomegalovirus exposure and HLA in healthy donors. The data were produced by immunoSEQ multiplex PCR, yet TCRdb's version contains in-frame clones alone and is incomplete. Of over 55,000 clones in the sample, around nine tenths were seen once. Material for sequencing was PBMCs. The receptors stem from a man aged 18 to 29 in good health and CMV-seronegative.

J is TRBJ2-5 and V is TRBV10-1, with D perhaps matching TRBD2 (5 bases). The CDR3 runs to 13 residues. The germline CDR1 and CDR2 sequences are WNHNN and SYGVQD (reference sequence). Trimming took off 6 bases at V and 5 bases at J, with 13 bases between the two ends. The CDR3 DNA follows: TGCGCCAGCAGCTTGGACTTCGGGGAGACCCAGTACTTC. The encoded protein is CASSLDFGETQYF.

The chain is built from TRBV14 and TRBJ2-3; TRBD2 aligns across 16 bases. The J segment lost 8 bases and the V segment lost 1 base, leaving 3 bases of the junction unmatched. This CDR3 spans 16 amino acids. Germline loops: CDR1 SGHDN, CDR2 FVKESK. The CDR3 sequence: CASSQAGTSGRGTQYF. For the CDR3, the DNA is TGTGCCAGCAGCCAAGCCGGGACTAGCGGGAGGGGTACGCAGTATTTT. Full variable domain (outside the CDR3, taken from reference TRBV14 and TRBJ2-3): EAGVTQFPSHSVIEKGQTVTLRCDPISGHDNLYWYRRVMGKEIKFLLHFVKESKQDESGMPNNRFLAERTGGTYSTLKVQPAELEDSGVYFCASSQAGTSGRGTQYFGPGTRLTVL.

The chain recombines TRBV19 with TRBJ1-5; 7 bases align to TRBD1. CDR3 length: 14 amino acids. The V and J ends lost 6 bases and 6 bases, in that order; junction bases with no gene match: 8. CDR1 and CDR2 (germline): LNHDA, SQIVND (reference sequence). The CDR3: CASSGTDGSQPQHF. CDR3 sequence (DNA): TGTGCCAGTAGCGGGACAGATGGAAGTCAGCCCCAGCATTTT.

This chain connects TRBV4-1 to TRBJ1-1; maybe TRBD1 (5 bases). Deletions cut 1 base from V and 4 bases from J, with 22 bases between. Germline lookup yields CDR1 MGHRA and CDR2 YSYEKL. CDR3 size: 18 residues. The CDR3 here is CASSQALGRVSTSTEAFF. The CDR3 nucleotides are TGCGCCAGCAGCCAAGCTCTGGGCAGGGTTTCGACAAGCACTGAAGCTTTCTTT.

The chain couples TRBV27 to TRBJ1-2, with TRBD1 matching 9 bases. Per the germline V gene, CDR1 is MNHEY and CDR2 is SMNVEV (reference sequence). The CDR3 totals 13 residues. J was trimmed by 8 bases and V by 5 bases; bases with no gene match: 6. Here the CDR3 reads CASSPGTGSGYTF. The CDR3 nucleotides are TGTGCCAGCAGTCCCGGGACAGGGTCGGGCTACACCTTC.

The chain is built from TRBV5-1 and TRBJ1-1; D possibly corresponds to TRBD1 (6 bases). This CDR3 comprises 15 residues. The germline V gene has CDR1 SGHRS and CDR2 YFSETQ. Trimming removed 3 bases from V and 1 base from J, with 13 bases in between. CDR3 in amino acids: CASSSAQGTNTEAFF. In DNA form, the CDR3 reads TGCGCCAGCAGCTCCGCACAGGGTACGAACACTGAAGCTTTCTTT.

This clone was observed a single time. CDR3 DNA: TGTGCCAGCAGTGATCGAGCGGTCCTAGAGACCCAGTACTTC. This encodes CASSDRAVLETQYF. This chain links TRBV6-1 with TRBJ2-5; tentative D call: TRBD2 (5 bases). The germline V and J ends were trimmed by 3 bases and 4 bases, with 12 bases remaining between them. CDR1 and CDR2 (germline): MNHNS, SASEGT. The CDR3 has 14 residues.

The chain links TRBV5-1 to TRBJ1-1; TRBD1 is a possible D gene (6 bases). The CDR3 runs to 14 residues. The germline V gene has CDR1 SGHRS and CDR2 YFSETQ. With 4 bases removed from V and 1 base from J, the gap between germline ends came to 11 bases. CDR3 residues: CASSARGQNTEAFF. In DNA, the CDR3 is TGCGCCAGCAGCGCGAGGGGACAGAACACTGAAGCTTTCTTT.